The 25 T cell receptor beta chains reported below all come from one sample, sequenced in a study of blood T cell repertoires in COVID-19. TCRdb's copy holds only in-frame clones and misses some; the assay was immunoSEQ multiplex PCR. The sample has 300,000 or so clones, about nine tenths seen once. Source material: peripheral blood. The origin of the receptors is a man between 50 and 59 years old with active or convalescent COVID-19.

This chain uses TRBV7-3 with TRBJ1-2, with 8 positions matching TRBD1. The CDR3 is 15 residues long. Germline V gene lookup returns CDR1 SGHTA and CDR2 FQGTGA. V lost 4 bases to trimming and J lost 4 bases; unmatched junction nucleotides: 8. The CDR3 here is CASSSQGARGYGYTF. The CDR3 region has the DNA TGTGCCAGCAGCTCTCAGGGGGCTCGGGGCTATGGCTACACCTTC.

Comment on this clone: Within the sample, other DNA sequences also encode this same CDR3. The V gene is TRBV28, the J gene TRBJ2-7; D unclear. Trimming pared 1 base from V and 1 base from J, leaving 8 bases between. The CDR3 covers 14 residues. Per germline, CDR1 MDHEN and CDR2 SYDVKM. The CDR3 loop is CASSLSGGSYEQYF. The CDR3 region has the DNA TGTGCCAGCAGTTTATCTGGCGGTTCCTACGAGCAGTACTTC. The whole variable domain, remainder taken from reference TRBV28 and TRBJ2-7, is DVKVTQSSRYLVKRTGEKVFLECVQDMDHENMFWYRQDPGLGLRLIYFSYDVKMKEKGDIPEGYSVSREKKERFSLILESASTNQTSMYLCASSLSGGSYEQYFGPGTRLTVT.

This sequence joins TRBV30 and TRBJ1-5; D possibly corresponds to TRBD1 (6 bases). Germline lookup yields CDR1 GTSNPN and CDR2 SVGIG (reference sequence). There are 16 residues in the CDR3. V was clipped by 3 bases and J by 2 bases, with 17 bases between them. Here the CDR3 reads CAWSPSPGGGNQPQHF. In DNA form, the CDR3 reads TGTGCCTGGAGCCCCAGTCCGGGGGGCGGCAATCAGCCCCAGCATTTT.

This chain uses TRBV4-3 with TRBJ2-5; 16 nucleotides agree with TRBD2. CDR3 length: 14 residues. Germline loops: CDR1 LGHNA, CDR2 YSLEER. The V gene end was trimmed by 8 bases and the J gene end by 3 bases; junction bases not matched to a gene: 0. CDR3 DNA: TGCGCCAGCGGGACTAGCGGGGGGGAAGAGACCCAGTACTTC. It is translated as CASGTSGGEETQYF.

This chain joins TRBV10-3 and TRBJ1-2; 7 positions agree with TRBD1. Germline-derived CDR1 and CDR2 are ENHRY and SYGVKD. The length of the CDR3 is 14 residues. The V segment lost 4 bases and the J segment 2 bases; nucleotides outside the gene matches: 4. The CDR3 sequence is CAISAQGQNYGYTF. CDR3 coding DNA: TGTGCCATCAGTGCTCAGGGACAGAACTATGGCTACACCTTC.

The CDR3, as DNA: TGTGCCAGCTCACCAAACGGTCCAGGGTCCTCCTACGAGCAGTACTTC. It is translated as CASSPNGPGSSYEQYF. The chain joins TRBV18 to TRBJ2-7; D may be TRBD1 (5 bases). The germline gives CDR1 KGHSH, CDR2 LQKENI. Trimming stripped 2 bases from V and 0 bases from J, with 14 bases between. The CDR3 runs 16 residues.

The V gene is TRBV7-2, the J gene TRBJ2-5; 10 nucleotides line up with TRBD2. Germline V gene data show CDR1 as SGHTA and CDR2 as FQGNSA. The V and J ends lost 2 bases and 4 bases, in that order; junction bases with no gene match: 4. The length of the CDR3 is 15 residues. CDR3 protein: CASSLQRGGPETQYF. The CDR3 DNA follows: TGTGCCAGCAGCTTACAGCGGGGGGGCCCAGAGACCCAGTACTTC.

V and J are TRBV7-6 and TRBJ2-7; D is ambiguous. Trimming stripped 4 bases from V and 0 bases from J, with 13 bases between. This CDR3 is built from 15 residues. Germline-derived CDR1 and CDR2 are SGHVS and FNYEAQ. Here the CDR3 DNA reads TGTGCCAGCAGCTCCCTATCCCCCCTCTCCTACGAGCAGTACTTC. This codes for CASSSLSPLSYEQYF.

The genes are TRBV6-2 or TRBV6-3 and TRBJ2-7; 8 nucleotides line up with TRBD1. With V trimmed by 2 bases and J by 9 bases, 15 bases remained unmatched. Germline assignment: CDR1 MNHEY and CDR2 SVGEGT. This CDR3 is built from 16 residues. CDR3 DNA sequence: TGTGCCAGCAGTTACAGAGGGCCGGGACAGGCCAGTTGGCAGTACTTC. This encodes CASSYRGPGQASWQYF.

The rearrangement joins TRBV27 to TRBJ1-3; D is unclear. Germline loops: CDR1 MNHEY, CDR2 SMNVEV (reference sequence). With 3 bases removed from V and 3 bases from J, the gap between germline ends came to 12 bases. This CDR3 is 15 amino acids long. This CDR3 reads CASSLSAAGGNTIYF. CDR3 sequence (DNA): TGTGCCAGCAGTTTGTCAGCAGCGGGTGGAAACACCATATATTTT.

V and J are TRBV4-3 and TRBJ1-6, with D unclear. This CDR3 is built from 16 residues. Per germline, CDR1 LGHNA and CDR2 YSLEER. Between the trimmed V and J ends, which lost 0 bases and 7 bases, there was a span of 13 bases. The CDR3: CASSQDSTGINSPLHF. The CDR3 DNA reads as TGCGCCAGCAGCCAAGATTCGACGGGAATAAATTCACCCCTCCACTTT.

This chain connects TRBV2 to TRBJ2-5; a possible D gene is TRBD2 (6 bases). The CDR3 is 14 amino acids. Germline V gene data show CDR1 as SNHLY and CDR2 as FYNNEI. Trimming pared 6 bases from V and 1 base from J, leaving 12 bases between. The CDR3 loop reads CASSPGTAQETQYF. Written as DNA, the CDR3 is TGTGCCAGCAGCCCCGGGACTGCCCAAGAGACCCAGTACTTC.

The chain employs TRBV27 and TRBJ2-5; tentative D call: TRBD2 (6 bases). Trimming cost V 8 bases and J 5 bases, with 9 bases left between them. This CDR3 is 11 amino acids long. CDR1 is MNHEY and CDR2 is SMNVEV in the germline V gene (reference sequence). CDR3 loop: CASARGETQYF. The CDR3 nucleotides read TGTGCCAGCGCCCGGGGGGAGACCCAGTACTTC.

This chain connects TRBV2 to TRBJ2-1; 7 bases are shared with TRBD1. Germline V lookup: CDR1 SNHLY, CDR2 FYNNEI. The CDR3 extends over 14 amino acids. V lost 5 bases to trimming and J lost 6 bases; unmatched junction nucleotides: 7. CDR3 DNA sequence: TGTGCCAGCAGTTCGGGACAGACCACCAATGAGCAGTTCTTC. Translating it yields CASSSGQTTNEQFF.

The rearrangement joins TRBV19 to TRBJ1-5, with unresolved D. CDR3 length: 17 residues. The germline gives CDR1 LNHDA, CDR2 SQIVND (reference sequence). The V and J ends lost 3 bases and 4 bases respectively, with 19 bases between them. DNA of the CDR3: TGTGCCAGTAGTATCTCACCCTTCCGACGAGGGAATCAGCCCCAGCATTTT. This codes for CASSISPFRRGNQPQHF.

The rearrangement joins TRBV28 to TRBJ1-5; 9 nucleotides line up with TRBD1. The germline gives CDR1 MDHEN, CDR2 SYDVKM. This CDR3 contains 16 residues. Losses at the gene ends were 5 bases for V and 5 bases for J; bases not matched to a gene: 10. In DNA, the CDR3 is TGTGCCAGCAGTCTCGGAACAGGGGGCGAGTATCAGCCCCAGCATTTT. This encodes CASSLGTGGEYQPQHF.

The chain is built from TRBV7-8 and TRBJ2-5, with D possibly being TRBD2 (5 bases). CDR1 is SGHVS, CDR2 FQNEAQ, per germline. The CDR3 runs to 12 residues. V was clipped by 5 bases and J by 5 bases, with 9 bases between them. In nucleotides, the CDR3 is TGTGCCAGCAGCCGCCGCGGGGAGACCCAGTACTTC. Encoded protein: CASSRRGETQYF. Based on the CDR3 plus reference TRBV7-8 and TRBJ2-5, the full variable domain is GAGVSQSPRYKVAKRGQDVALRCDPISGHVSLFWYQQALGQGPEFLTYFQNEAQLDKSGLPSDRFFAERPEGSVSTLKIQRTQQEDSAVYLCASSRRGETQYFGPGTRLLVL.

This clone was observed once. This chain uses TRBV7-2 with TRBJ2-7, with D tentatively TRBD2 (5 bases). The CDR3 is made up of 14 amino acids. Deletions cut 5 bases from V and 3 bases from J, with 14 bases between. CDR1 and CDR2 from the germline V gene are SGHTA and FQGNSA. CDR3 amino acids: CASSLVVANYEQYF. Here the CDR3 DNA reads TGTGCCAGCAGCCTGGTAGTAGCGAACTACGAGCAGTACTTC.

This chain links TRBV10-3 with TRBJ1-2; 8 bases are a match to TRBD1. Germline V gene data show CDR1 as ENHRY and CDR2 as SYGVKD. With 3 bases clipped from V and 6 bases from J, the junction kept 6 bases outside the gene matches. The CDR3 covers 14 residues. The DNA for the CDR3 is TGTGCCATCAGTGACCCAGGGGGCGAGCATGGCTACACCTTC. Its protein is CAISDPGGEHGYTF.

With respect to this clone: The junction departs from the called germline gene at one end, perhaps through a read error. The chain combines TRBV7-7 with TRBJ2-2, with D possibly matching TRBD1 (5 bases). CDR3 length: 14 residues. CDR1 is SSHAT, CDR2 FNYEAQ, per germline (reference sequence). The CDR3 loop is CASSLSDRTGELFF. The CDR3 region has the DNA TGTGCTAGCAGCCTATCTGACAGAACCGGGGAGCTGTTTTTT.

The CDR3 loop is CAGTSGTAKGTIYF. CDR3 in DNA: TGTGCCGGGACGTCCGGGACAGCGAAGGGCACCATATATTTT. The chain links TRBV7-9 to TRBJ1-3; TRBD1 aligns across 7 bases. V lost 11 bases to trimming and J lost 9 bases; unmatched junction nucleotides: 16. Germline V gene data show CDR1 as SEHNR and CDR2 as FQNEAQ (reference sequence). This CDR3 comprises 14 residues.

The J gene is TRBJ1-3, the V gene TRBV11-2, with D perhaps TRBD1 (5 bases). The CDR3 is 15 residues long. V was trimmed by 1 base and J by 3 bases, leaving 10 bases between them. The germline gives CDR1 SGHAT, CDR2 FQNNGV. The CDR3 bases are TGTGCCAGCAGCTTAGTGGGGGGGGTTGGAAACACCATATATTTT. This sequence encodes CASSLVGGVGNTIYF. The variable domain in full, completed from reference TRBV11-2 and TRBJ1-3, reads EAGVAQSPRYKIIEKRQSVAFWCNPISGHATLYWYQQILGQGPKLLIQFQNNGVVDDSQLPKDRFSAERLKGVDSTLKIQPAKLEDSAVYLCASSLVGGVGNTIYFGEGSWLTVV.

Concerning this clone: At the DNA level, this CDR3 is encoded by other sequences in the same sample as well. The J gene is TRBJ1-1, the V gene TRBV5-1; 8 nucleotides agree with TRBD1. The germline CDR1 and CDR2 sequences are SGHRS and YFSETQ. V was clipped by 0 bases and J by 3 bases; unmatched bases: 1. The CDR3 runs 14 residues. CDR3 loop: CASSLVQGDTEAFF. The CDR3, as DNA: TGCGCCAGCAGCTTGGTACAGGGGGACACTGAAGCTTTCTTT.

Only a few counts were recorded for this clone. The rearrangement uses TRBV5-4 and TRBJ2-7; D unresolved. Germline CDR1 is SGHNT and CDR2 is YYREEE (reference sequence). Trimming shortened V by 0 bases and J by 2 bases, and 9 bases separated the two germline ends. The CDR3 covers 14 residues. CDR3 protein: CASSLGSSTYEQYF. The CDR3 bases are TGTGCCAGCAGCTTGGGTAGCAGCACCTACGAGCAGTACTTC.

The chain recombines TRBV5-4 with TRBJ1-2; no clear D gene. V lost 1 base, J lost 7 bases, and 8 bases lay in between. This CDR3 comprises 12 residues. The germline CDR1 and CDR2 sequences are SGHNT and YYREEE (reference sequence). CDR3 in amino acids: CASSLIKSGYTF. In DNA form, the CDR3 reads TGTGCCAGCAGCTTGATAAAGAGTGGCTACACCTTC.